This is a list of T cell receptor beta chains from one sample in a study of blood T cell repertoires in COVID-19. Profiled with immunoSEQ multiplex PCR; TCRdb holds only in-frame clones, not every one. The table includes approximately 170,000 clones, less than 85% detected once. The specimen was PBMCs or T cells enriched from blood (not recorded which). Receptors were obtained from a man in his fifties or sixties who had recovered from COVID-19. The CDR3 runs from the conserved cysteine through the conserved F or W. A D gene is named only where the DNA matches it firmly. The size entry is marked missing in some rows and otherwise reads once, few, many or a size class.

V	size	D	J	CDR3	DNA
TRBV18	.	.	TRBJ2-7	CASSPLDSSYEQYF	TGTGCCAGCTCACCACTCGACAGCTCCTACGAGCAGTACTTC
TRBV9	.	.	TRBJ2-2	CASSPWGENTGELFF	TGTGCCAGCAGCCCCTGGGGGGAGAACACCGGGGAGCTGTTTTTT
TRBV10-3	.	.	TRBJ1-1	CAISESGLGAFF	TGTGCCATCAGTGAGTCGGGGCTGGGTGCTTTCTTT
TRBV5-1	.	.	TRBJ1-5	CASSQVGGPNQPQHF	TGCGCCAGCAGCCAAGTCGGAGGTCCTAATCAGCCCCAGCATTTT
TRBV7-3	.	TRBD1	TRBJ1-2	CASSLTGGQNPAYGYTF	TGTGCCAGCAGCTTAACAGGGGGCCAAAACCCTGCCTATGGCTACACCTTC
TRBV7-9	.	.	TRBJ1-3	CASSLGGTSGNTIYF	TGTGCCAGCAGCTTAGGGGGGACATCTGGAAACACCATATATTTT
TRBV9	.	TRBD2	TRBJ2-2	CARSVGAGGPVGELFF	TGTGCCCGCAGCGTAGGAGCGGGGGGGCCGGTCGGGGAGCTGTTTTTT
TRBV6-5	.	.	TRBJ1-3	CASRRTPGGGNTIYF	TGTGCCAGTAGGAGGACCCCCGGAGGGGGAAACACCATATATTTT
TRBV6-5	.	.	TRBJ2-1	CASSSGYNEQFF	TGTGCCAGCAGTTCGGGGTACAATGAGCAGTTCTTC
TRBV9	.	TRBD1	TRBJ1-2	CASSNRDRELSDYGYTF	TGTGCCAGCAGCAACCGGGACAGGGAATTATCAGACTATGGCTACACCTTC
TRBV7-2	.	.	TRBJ1-4	CASSKNGQTGEKLFF	TGTGCCAGCAGTAAAAATGGACAGACGGGTGAAAAACTGTTTTTT
TRBV6-5	.	TRBD1	TRBJ1-1	CASSYNRGTVEAFF	TGTGCCAGCAGTTATAACAGGGGAACCGTCGAAGCTTTCTTT
TRBV18	few	.	TRBJ2-2	CASSPYGGSNTGELFF	TGTGCCAGCTCACCATACGGAGGATCGAACACCGGGGAGCTGTTTTTT
TRBV10-1	.	TRBD2	TRBJ2-7	CASIAKEFYLLLAGGRFEQYF	TGCGCCAGCATAGCCAAGGAGTTTTACCTTCTTTTAGCGGGGGGGAGATTCGAGCAGTACTTC
TRBV29-1	.	.	TRBJ1-1	CSVAPTVIKAFF	TGCAGCGTGGCCCCGACAGTTATTAAAGCTTTCTTT
TRBV6-2/TRBV6-3	.	.	TRBJ1-5	CASSSVPDQPQHF	TGTGCCAGCAGTTCCGTTCCGGATCAGCCCCAGCATTTT
TRBV18	.	.	TRBJ2-7	CASSPTQAPSYEQYF	TGTGCCAGCTCACCAACTCAAGCTCCCTCCTACGAGCAGTACTTC
TRBV6-6	.	TRBD1	TRBJ2-7	CASSIGTGGREQYF	TGTGCCAGCAGCATCGGGACAGGGGGTCGGGAGCAGTACTTC